What follows are 31 T cell receptor beta chains derived from one specimen sequenced in a study of cytomegalovirus exposure and HLA in healthy donors. TCRdb keeps only in-frame clones here, not all; method: immunoSEQ multiplex PCR. The data show around 49,000 clones, around 94% seen once. The sample was PBMCs. The receptors derive from a man between 18 and 29 years old in good health and CMV-seronegative.

This clone was observed a handful of times. This chain connects TRBV5-4 to TRBJ1-2; the match to TRBD1 covers 8 bases. The CDR3 spans 18 residues. Losses at the gene ends were 4 bases for V and 5 bases for J; bases not matched to a gene: 19. From germline, CDR1 is SGHNT and CDR2 YYREEE (reference sequence). CDR3 protein: CASSVGSRGLVQLYGYTF. The CDR3 DNA follows: TGTGCCAGCAGCGTGGGTTCCAGGGGGCTGGTCCAGCTGTATGGCTACACCTTC.

The rearrangement links TRBV30 to TRBJ2-2, with D perhaps TRBD1 (6 bases). Between the trimmed V and J ends, which lost 6 bases and 4 bases, there was a span of 21 bases. This CDR3 contains 16 residues. Germline assignment: CDR1 GTSNPN and CDR2 SVGIG (reference sequence). CDR3 residues: CACPARAGVGTGELFF. The CDR3 coding sequence is TGTGCCTGTCCCGCCCGGGCAGGGGTGGGCACCGGGGAGCTGTTTTTT. The full variable domain, with the rest looked up from reference TRBV30 and TRBJ2-2, is SQTIHQWPATLVQPVGSPLSLECTVEGTSNPNLYWYRQAAGRGLQLLFYSVGIGQISSEVPQNLSASRPQDRQFILSSKKLLLSDSGFYLCACPARAGVGTGELFFGEGSRLTVL.

The CDR3 bases are TGTGCCAGCAGTCCCCAATTGGCAAAAGAGACCCAGTACTTC. Translated, it gives CASSPQLAKETQYF. The genes are TRBV27 and TRBJ2-5; D gene uncertain. This CDR3 comprises 14 residues. Trimming removed 5 bases from V and 3 bases from J, with 13 bases in between. From germline, CDR1 is MNHEY and CDR2 SMNVEV (reference sequence).

The chain recombines TRBV6-5 with TRBJ2-3; 9 nucleotides line up with TRBD1. Germline V CDR1 and CDR2: MNHEY, SVGAGI. This CDR3 comprises 12 residues. The trim removed 5 bases at V and 11 bases at J, leaving 5 bases unmatched. The CDR3 sequence is CASSNRGLEQYF. The CDR3 DNA sequence: TGTGCCAGCAGTAACAGGGGGCTGGAGCAGTATTTT.

The V gene is TRBV19, the J gene TRBJ1-3; 7 nucleotides align to TRBD1. V was clipped by 7 bases and J by 1 base; unmatched bases: 13. From germline, CDR1 is LNHDA and CDR2 SQIVND (reference sequence). The CDR3 has 17 residues. CDR3 nucleotide sequence: TGTGCCAGTAATCCTACAATACGACAGGGATCTGGAAACACCATATATTTT. It specifies CASNPTIRQGSGNTIYF.

The chain carries TRBV4-1 and TRBJ2-7, with 14 bases that match TRBD2. The V gene's germline CDR1 is MGHRA and CDR2 YSYEKL. V trimming: 3 bases; J trimming: 4 bases; junction bases outside the gene matches: 14. There are 19 residues in the CDR3. This chain's CDR3 is CASSHNPRTSGRRNYEQYF. The CDR3, as DNA: TGCGCCAGCAGCCATAATCCCAGGACTAGCGGGAGGCGGAATTACGAGCAGTACTTC.

The CDR3 here is CASSRLAGESRNEQFF. CDR3 in DNA: TGTGCCAGCAGCAGACTAGCGGGAGAATCCAGGAATGAGCAGTTCTTC. The gene calls are TRBV27 and TRBJ2-1; 12 bases are a match to TRBD2. V trimming: 6 bases; J trimming: 7 bases; junction bases outside the gene matches: 10. CDR1 and CDR2 (germline): MNHEY, SMNVEV (reference sequence). This CDR3 region has 16 residues.

The chain has TRBV7-3 and TRBJ2-3; 11 bases match TRBD2. The CDR3 runs 17 residues. CDR1 SGHTA and CDR2 FQGTGA come from the germline V gene. Trimming removed 4 bases from V and 1 base from J; junction bases left unmatched: 7. The CDR3 loop reads CASSSNSGLAGTDTQYF. CDR3 coding DNA: TGTGCCAGCAGCTCCAACTCGGGACTAGCGGGCACAGATACGCAGTATTTT.

As for this clone: Other DNA sequences of this sample code for an identical CDR3. The chain uses TRBV18 and TRBJ1-4; D gene uncertain. Per the germline V gene, CDR1 is KGHSH and CDR2 is LQKENI. CDR3 length: 15 residues. Trimming left V 0 bases short and J 0 bases short, with 5 bases between. CDR3 region: CASSPPGATNEKLFF. The CDR3 DNA reads TGTGCCAGCTCACCACCGGGCGCAACTAATGAAAAACTGTTTTTT.

In this sample, this clone turned up once. V gene TRBV5-1 combines with J gene TRBJ2-7; a possible D gene is TRBD1 (5 bases). The germline CDR1 and CDR2 sequences are SGHRS and YFSETQ. The CDR3 length is 12 residues. The V end lost 4 bases, the J end lost 3 bases, and 8 bases lay between the germline ends. The CDR3 loop is CASSEQDYEQYF. The CDR3, as DNA: TGCGCCAGCAGCGAACAGGACTACGAGCAGTACTTC.

DNA of the CDR3: TGTGCCAGCAGCTCGTCGCCGGGACAGACCTACGAGCAGTACTTC. Translated: CASSSSPGQTYEQYF. The gene calls are TRBV5-4 and TRBJ2-7; 7 bases are a match to TRBD1. The CDR3 length is 15 residues. Trimming cost V 3 bases and J 2 bases; bases outside gene matches: 8. CDR1 SGHNT and CDR2 YYREEE come from the germline V gene (reference sequence).

The chain combines TRBV19 with TRBJ2-1; 9 bases map to TRBD1. The CDR3 totals 15 residues. Germline V gene lookup returns CDR1 LNHDA and CDR2 SQIVND (reference sequence). The J segment lost 4 bases and the V segment lost 3 bases, leaving 4 bases of the junction unmatched. The CDR3 sequence is CASSMGDRAYNEQFF. The CDR3 DNA is TGTGCCAGTAGTATGGGGGACAGGGCTTACAATGAGCAGTTCTTC. The whole variable domain, filled in from reference TRBV19 and TRBJ2-1, reads DGGITQSPKYLFRKEGQNVTLSCEQNLNHDAMYWYRQDPGQGLRLIYYSQIVNDFQKGDIAEGYSVSREKKESFPLTVTSAQKNPTAFYLCASSMGDRAYNEQFFGPGTRLTVL.

The chain combines TRBV29-1 with TRBJ2-3, with D possibly matching TRBD1 (5 bases). V lost 6 bases and J 0 bases, leaving 16 bases between the germline ends. Germline V lookup: CDR1 SQVTM, CDR2 ANQGSEA. This CDR3 has 15 residues. The CDR3 spells CSVSKTDSSTDTQYF. The DNA for the CDR3 is TGCAGCGTCTCTAAGACAGATTCTAGCACAGATACGCAGTATTTT.

V and J are TRBV5-4 and TRBJ2-2, with 12 bases aligning to TRBD1. Trimming removed 2 bases from V and 6 bases from J; junction bases left unmatched: 5. There are 16 residues in the CDR3. Germline V CDR1 and CDR2: SGHNT, YYREEE (reference sequence). Here the CDR3 DNA reads TGTGCCAGCAGCTTTCCCGGGACAGGGGGCCCCGGGGAGCTGTTTTTT. As protein: CASSFPGTGGPGELFF.

The chain uses TRBV6-1 and TRBJ1-1, with D unclear. There are 12 residues in the CDR3. Trimming removed 5 bases from V and 4 bases from J, with 8 bases in between. Germline V CDR1 and CDR2: MNHNS, SASEGT. CDR3 nucleotides: TGTGCCAGCAGTACTCAGGTCACTGAAGCTTTCTTT. Translating it yields CASSTQVTEAFF.

The chain is built from TRBV5-1 and TRBJ2-7; 7 bases are a match to TRBD2. After removal of 4 bases from V and 6 bases from J, the junction contained 4 bases not matched to a gene. Germline V gives CDR1 SGHRS, CDR2 YFSETQ. The CDR3 has 12 amino acids. In DNA form, the CDR3 reads TGCGCCAGCAGCAAGACTAGCTCCGAGCAGTACTTC. This encodes CASSKTSSEQYF.

CDR3 amino acids: CASSQDMYNEQFF. The CDR3 DNA reads as TGTGCCAGCAGCCAGGATATGTACAATGAGCAGTTCTTC. The chain joins TRBV9 to TRBJ2-1; no firm D call. V lost 4 bases and J lost 4, with 9 bases in between. Germline V gene sequence: CDR1 SGDLS, CDR2 YYNGEE. The length of the CDR3 is 13 residues.

The V and J genes are TRBV7-9 and TRBJ2-5; TRBD2 matches at 12 bases. The germline V gene encodes CDR1 SEHNR and CDR2 FQNEAQ (reference sequence). V gave up 4 bases and J gave up 5 bases; unmatched junction bases: 11. This CDR3 comprises 17 residues. CDR3 DNA sequence: TGTGCCAGCAGCTCCACCCGACTAGCGGGAGAGTGGGAGACCCAGTACTTC. It encodes CASSSTRLAGEWETQYF.

The chain has TRBV18 and TRBJ1-5, with a possible D match to TRBD1 (5 bases). V lost 6 bases to trimming and J lost 4 bases, with 13 bases between them. The CDR3 contains 14 residues. Germline-derived CDR1 and CDR2 are KGHSH and LQKENI. The DNA of the CDR3 is TGTGCCAGCTCCCAGGGAACCGCAAATCAGCCCCAGCATTTT. Encoded protein: CASSQGTANQPQHF. The full variable domain, with the rest looked up from reference TRBV18 and TRBJ1-5, is NAGVMQNPRHLVRRRGQEARLRCSPMKGHSHVYWYRQLPEEGLKFMVYLQKENIIDESGMPKERFSAEFPKEGPSILRIQQVVRGDSAAYFCASSQGTANQPQHFGDGTRLSIL.

J is TRBJ2-1 and V is TRBV29-1; no clear D gene. Germline CDR1 and CDR2: SQVTM and ANQGSEA. Trimming took off 3 bases at V and 2 bases at J, with 8 bases between the two ends. CDR3 length: 13 residues. The CDR3 DNA follows: TGCAGCGTTGAGCTGGCAGCCTACAATGAGCAGTTCTTC. Amino acid sequence: CSVELAAYNEQFF.

In this sample, this clone is medium-sized. The chain is built from TRBV27 and TRBJ2-7; 8 nucleotides align to TRBD1. This CDR3 is built from 15 residues. V lost 5 bases to trimming and J lost 1 base; unmatched junction nucleotides: 7. Germline V gene sequence: CDR1 MNHEY, CDR2 SMNVEV (reference sequence). The CDR3 here is CASSTDRDRSYEQYF. The CDR3 nucleotides read TGTGCCAGCAGTACAGACCGGGACAGGTCCTACGAGCAGTACTTC.

This clone was detected only once. The chain joins TRBV28 to TRBJ2-4; 9 bases fit TRBD1. The CDR3 contains 13 residues. Trimming removed 5 bases from V and 11 bases from J; junction bases left unmatched: 7. Germline CDR1 and CDR2: MDHEN and SYDVKM. DNA for the CDR3: TGTGCCAGCAGTAGGGGACAGGGAGTAGTTCAGTACTTC. Translation gives CASSRGQGVVQYF.

The chain couples TRBV28 to TRBJ2-7, with D unresolved. Trimming removed 3 bases from V and 4 bases from J, with 16 bases in between. The germline CDR1 and CDR2 sequences are MDHEN and SYDVKM. The CDR3 loop spans 15 amino acids. The CDR3 DNA reads TGTGCCAGCAGTTTTCGCAGGATCACCCTTTACGAGCAGTACTTC. Protein sequence: CASSFRRITLYEQYF.

In DNA form, the CDR3 reads TGTGCCAGCAGCTTGGACAGCCCCTACGAGCAGTACTTC. It is translated as CASSLDSPYEQYF. The V gene is TRBV5-5, the J gene TRBJ2-7; D is ambiguous. The CDR3 spans 13 residues. Germline CDR1 and CDR2: SGHKS and YYEKEE (reference sequence). V was clipped by 0 bases and J by 2 bases, with 6 bases between them.

The chain joins TRBV19 to TRBJ2-2, with D possibly TRBD1 on 6 matching bases. Trimming shortened V by 5 bases and J by 3 bases, and 13 bases separated the two germline ends. Germline CDR1 is LNHDA and CDR2 is SQIVND (reference sequence). The CDR3 length is 15 residues. In nucleotides, the CDR3 is TGTGCCAGTAGTTCCCTAGGGGGATACACCGGGGAGCTGTTTTTT. This gives the protein CASSSLGGYTGELFF.

J is TRBJ2-2 and V is TRBV7-3, with D hard to call. The CDR3 sequence is 14 residues long. CDR1 is SGHTA, CDR2 FQGTGA, per germline. Deletions cut 10 bases from V and 3 bases from J, with 15 bases between. CDR3 nucleotides: TGTGCCACTCGGCGGTTTTTCGACACCGGGGAGCTGTTTTTT. This gives the protein CATRRFFDTGELFF.

The chain joins TRBV29-1 to TRBJ2-1; D perhaps matches TRBD2 (5 bases). The length of the CDR3 is 15 residues. V was pared by 0 bases and J by 5 bases, with 14 bases between. CDR1 is SQVTM, CDR2 ANQGSEA, per germline. The CDR3 bases are TGCAGCGTTGAAGAGGGAGCCAGGACCAACAATGAGCAGTTCTTC. Amino acid sequence: CSVEEGARTNNEQFF.

The V and J genes are TRBV27 and TRBJ2-3; D perhaps matches TRBD2 (6 bases). This CDR3 is 18 amino acids long. The germline gives CDR1 MNHEY, CDR2 SMNVEV (reference sequence). Between the trimmed V and J ends, which lost 3 bases and 1 base, there was a span of 20 bases. The chain's CDR3 is CASSFPPVLGGGTDTQYF. The CDR3 DNA reads TGTGCCAGCAGTTTCCCCCCAGTGTTGGGGGGAGGCACAGATACGCAGTATTTT.

The chain employs TRBV9 and TRBJ1-1, with D perhaps TRBD1 (5 bases). The V end lost 3 bases, the J end lost 0 bases, and 18 bases lay between the germline ends. CDR3 size: 17 residues. Germline CDR1 SGDLS, CDR2 YYNGEE. In DNA form, the CDR3 reads TGTGCCAGCAGCGCTCCCAGGACCGGAGGGGTGAACACTGAAGCTTTCTTT. Residues: CASSAPRTGGVNTEAFF.

The chain employs TRBV6-1 and TRBJ2-7; 11 bases line up with TRBD1. Trimming at V came to 7 bases and at J to 7 bases, leaving 6 bases not matched to a gene. The CDR3 length is 13 residues. Germline CDR1 MNHNS, CDR2 SASEGT. This CDR3 is CASTGQGAGEQYF. As DNA, the CDR3 is TGTGCCAGCACCGGACAGGGGGCGGGGGAGCAGTACTTC.

This rearrangement joins TRBV28 to TRBJ2-7; weak D call: TRBD2 (6 bases). V lost 5 bases and J 2 bases, leaving 10 bases between the germline ends. Germline CDR1 and CDR2: MDHEN and SYDVKM. The CDR3 has 13 amino acids. The CDR3 bases are TGTGCCAGCAGTCCTAGCGTTACCTACGAGCAGTACTTC. Translation: CASSPSVTYEQYF.